The next 5 T cell receptor beta chains were all read from a single sample in a study of T-cell memory formation after mild COVID-19. TCRdb independently ran MiXCR on the 5' RACE reads; one entry per CDR3 protein. The data hold 350,000 to 500,000 distinct CDR3 sequences, with over 15% observed a single time. Input material: PBMCs or a T cell subset sorted from them (not recorded which). These receptors originate from a man aged 18-30 years who had mild COVID-19 (a few samples of this study predate the infection). Cell type and time point are not known.

This clonotype was picked up a small number of times. The genes are TRBV6-6 and TRBJ1-1; weak D call: TRBD1 (6 bases). Germline CDR1 MNHNY, CDR2 SVGAGI (reference sequence). Trimming stripped 3 bases from V and 5 bases from J, with 13 bases between. There are 14 residues in the CDR3. The CDR3 protein is CASSYWEGVTEAFF. The CDR3 DNA is TGTGCCAGCAGTTATTGGGAGGGGGTTACTGAAGCTTTCTTT.

Ten or more counts support this clonotype. The rearrangement links TRBV5-6 to TRBJ2-6; D is unclear. Germline V gives CDR1 SGHDT, CDR2 YYEEEE. V lost 3 bases and J lost 1, with 8 bases in between. The CDR3 runs to 15 residues. The CDR3, as DNA: TGTGCCAGCAGCTGGGTAATATCTGGGGCCAACGTCCTGACTTTC. Translation gives CASSWVISGANVLTF.

CDR3 in DNA: TGTGCCAGCAGGTTCGACTTGGGGGCGGAGACCCAGTACTTC. Translated, it gives CASRFDLGAETQYF. The chain couples TRBV12-3 or TRBV12-4 to TRBJ2-5, with D perhaps TRBD1 (6 bases). CDR3 size: 14 residues. The V end was cut by 6 bases, the J end by 5 bases, with 16 bases between.

This clonotype was detected many times. The rearrangement uses TRBV7-2 and TRBJ2-3, with D perhaps given as TRBD1 or TRBD2 (5 bases each). Looked up from germline, CDR1 is SGHTA and CDR2 is FQGNSA. V dropped 1 base and J dropped 6 bases, with 8 bases sitting between them. The CDR3 sequence is 13 residues long. The chain's CDR3 is CASSLGWGDTQYF. The CDR3 DNA sequence: TGTGCCAGCAGCTTAGGATGGGGGGATACGCAGTATTTT. Filled out from reference TRBV7-2 and TRBJ2-3, the complete variable domain reads GAGVSQSPSNKVTEKGKDVELRCDPISGHTALYWYRQSLGQGLEFLIYFQGNSAPDKSGLPSDRFSAERTGGSVSTLTIQRTQQEDSAVYLCASSLGWGDTQYFGPGTRLTVL.

The chain employs TRBV5-1 and TRBJ1-1; D remains ambiguous. With 7 bases removed from V and 5 bases from J, the gap between germline ends came to 12 bases. CDR3 length: 12 residues. The germline V gene encodes CDR1 SGHRS and CDR2 YFSETQ. Written as DNA, the CDR3 is TGCGCCAGCGGTCCGGGGAATACTGAAGCTTTCTTT. Amino acids: CASGPGNTEAFF.